What follows are 14 T cell receptor beta chains derived from one specimen sequenced in a study of blood T cells in healthy people across ages. Then a second PCR, running about 6 to 11 cycles, was carried out with a sample-barcoded 5' primer and a J-beta primer mix. TCRdb used MiXCR to reprocess the 5' RACE reads, holding one entry per CDR3 protein. The table has around 670,000 distinct CDR3 sequences, approximately 30% seen once. Sequences were obtained from blood. Receptors were obtained from a woman older than 75 in good health.

This clonotype was detected many times. The chain recombines TRBV20-1 with TRBJ1-1, with a tentative D call TRBD1 (6 bases). The CDR3 has 16 amino acids. Trimming shortened V by 3 bases and J by 3 bases, and 20 bases separated the two germline ends. Germline V gene data show CDR1 as DFQATT and CDR2 as SNEGSKA (reference sequence). CDR3 nucleotides: TGCAGTGCTAGTATACCGGGGGGGCGGCGGGACACTGAAGCTTTCTTT. Translation: CSASIPGGRRDTEAFF.

In its sample, this clonotype was seen a few times. The chain carries TRBV5-1 and TRBJ1-1; D ambiguous. CDR3 length: 16 residues. Germline CDR1 reads SGHRS; CDR2 reads YFSETQ. V lost 4 bases and J lost 1, with 17 bases in between. CDR3 protein: CASSGEFGTGNTEAFF. CDR3 DNA: TGCGCCAGCAGCGGGGAGTTCGGAACTGGGAACACTGAAGCTTTCTTT.

This clonotype showed up just a few times. The CDR3 protein is CSAKTGSTNEKLFF. CDR3 coding DNA: TGCAGTGCTAAAACAGGGTCAACTAATGAAAAACTGTTTTTT. This chain links TRBV20-1 with TRBJ1-4; D may be TRBD1 (6 bases). Germline CDR1 and CDR2: DFQATT and SNEGSKA (reference sequence). The germline V and J ends were trimmed by 4 bases and 0 bases, with 9 bases remaining between them. The CDR3 length is 14 residues.

The sample holds a few counts of this clonotype. The rearrangement uses TRBV16 and TRBJ2-5, with 8 bases aligning to TRBD1. V dropped 4 bases and J dropped 4; count of bases not matched to a gene: 8. This CDR3 region has 15 residues. The V gene's germline CDR1 is KGHSY and CDR2 FQNENV. This CDR3 is CASSLGQGIAETQYF. In nucleotides, the CDR3 is TGTGCCAGCAGCCTTGGACAGGGAATCGCAGAGACCCAGTACTTC.

This clonotype has only a few counts. The genes are TRBV5-5 and TRBJ1-4; perhaps TRBD1 as D (6 bases). V shed 3 bases and J shed 4 bases, with 13 bases lying between them. The CDR3 is made up of 15 amino acids. Germline CDR1 is SGHKS and CDR2 is YYEKEE (reference sequence). CDR3 sequence: CASSWGTFGNEKLFF. CDR3 coding DNA: TGTGCCAGCAGCTGGGGGACATTTGGTAATGAAAAACTGTTTTTT.

The chain uses TRBV2 and TRBJ2-3; D possibly corresponds to TRBD2 (5 bases). The CDR3 loop spans 14 amino acids. V gave up 8 bases and J gave up 0 bases, with 12 bases separating them. The V gene's germline CDR1 is SNHLY and CDR2 FYNNEI. In DNA, the CDR3 is TGTGCCAGCGAAGGACTGGATAGCACAGATACGCAGTATTTT. This encodes CASEGLDSTDTQYF.

In this sample, this clonotype turned up many times. The genes are TRBV6-2 or TRBV6-3 and TRBJ2-3; D unclear. Germline loops: CDR1 MNHEY, CDR2 SVGEGT. This CDR3 comprises 16 residues. V gave up 7 bases and J gave up 5 bases, with 22 bases separating them. CDR3 nucleotides: TGTGCCAGCACCCTGGGCGTGCGGATCGTCGGAGATACGCAGTATTTT. Protein sequence: CASTLGVRIVGDTQYF.

This chain connects TRBV20-1 to TRBJ2-4, with 11 nucleotides matching TRBD2. The J call may not be correct, given that the DNA end is closer to TRBJ2-7. This CDR3 comprises 16 residues. Per the germline V gene, CDR1 is DFQATT and CDR2 is SNEGSKA (reference sequence). CDR3 nucleotides: TGCAGTGCATTACCCGGGACTAGCGGCTCTTCCTACGAGCAGTACTTC. Encoded protein: CSALPGTSGSSYEQYF.

In its sample, this clonotype was seen many times. J is TRBJ2-7 and V is TRBV6-2 or TRBV6-3; D perhaps matches TRBD1 (6 bases). The germline V gene has CDR1 MNHEY and CDR2 SVGEGT. The CDR3 consists of 14 residues. CDR3 sequence reads: CASHKRTGTYEQYF. Here the CDR3 DNA reads TGTGCTTCGCACAAAAGAACAGGGACCTACGAGCAGTACTTC.

This clonotype was counted ten times or more. This rearrangement joins TRBV21-1 to TRBJ2-4. TRBV21-1 is labeled a pseudogene. The length of the CDR3 is 16 residues. The CDR3 loop reads CASSTQAWQAKNIQYF. The CDR3, as DNA: TGTGCCAGCAGCACCCAAGCCTGGCAAGCCAAAAACATTCAGTACTTC.

This clonotype turned up a few times. The gene calls are TRBV12-3 or TRBV12-4 and TRBJ1-5; D may be TRBD1 (6 bases). V was shortened by 1 base and J by 5 bases, with 9 bases between the two germline ends. The CDR3 extends over 14 amino acids. The CDR3 loop reads CASSLGGLDQPQHF. The CDR3 DNA is TGTGCCAGCAGTTTAGGGGGGCTTGATCAGCCCCAGCATTTT.

This clonotype has just a few counts. The chain employs TRBV6-2 or TRBV6-3 and TRBJ2-1, with D maybe TRBD1 (5 bases). The CDR3 sequence is 17 residues long. Trimming took 6 bases from V and 1 from J, leaving 19 bases between them. The germline V gene has CDR1 MNHEY and CDR2 SVGEGT. The CDR3 nucleotides are TGTGCCAGCAGAACCCAATGGGCAGGGCAATCCTACAATGAGCAGTTCTTC. This encodes CASRTQWAGQSYNEQFF.

This clonotype was observed many times. This rearrangement joins TRBV7-8 to TRBJ2-5, with 10 bases that match TRBD2. Unmatched junction bases numbered 6, after V lost 5 bases and J lost 0 bases. CDR1 and CDR2 (germline): SGHVS, FQNEAQ. CDR3 size: 16 residues. DNA of the CDR3: TGTGCCAGCAGCACAGATAGCGGGGGGTACCAAGAGACCCAGTACTTC. This encodes CASSTDSGGYQETQYF.

The J gene is TRBJ2-2, the V gene TRBV11-2; possibly TRBD1 for D (6 bases). Trimming pared 5 bases from V and 7 bases from J, leaving 14 bases between. The germline gives CDR1 SGHAT, CDR2 FQNNGV. The CDR3 is made up of 14 amino acids. DNA of the CDR3: TGTGCCAGCAGCCGAGTGGGGGCCGGCGGGGAGCTGTTTTTT. Amino acid sequence: CASSRVGAGGELFF.